This entry describes one TCR beta chain. The sample is drawn from a study of blood T cell repertoires in COVID-19. About the research overall: T cells, B-cell-depleted T cells, or PBMCs provided the cDNA or gDNA that served as material.

The participants were between about 18 and 90 years old and came from fewer than 25 US areas. The study assigned cohorts using participant-reported clinical history. CDR3 length: 13 residues. V lost 7 bases and J lost 5; bases outside the gene matches: 6. Germline V gives CDR1 MNHEY, CDR2 SMNVEV (reference sequence). In the original analysis: By means of reference gene primer amplification, nucleated cell counts were estimated. Some clones are missing from TCRdb's copy, which holds only in-frame ones; the method was immunoSEQ multiplex PCR. The DNA gave D and trimming, while V, J and clone size come from that table. The table includes about 180,000 clones, about 88% detected once.

This chain uses TRBV27 with TRBJ2-7; 9 bases are a match to TRBD1. Input material: PBMCs or T cells enriched from blood (not recorded which). The TCR was taken from a woman aged 45-65 years who had recovered from COVID-19. The CDR3 DNA reads as TGTGCCAGCACCGGGACAGGGTCCCACGAGCAGTACTTC. It is translated as CASTGTGSHEQYF.